Listed below are T cell receptor beta chains from one sample, sequenced in a study of OX40 agonist ivuxolimab in advanced cancers. Data came from immunoSEQ multiplex PCR; TCRdb stores just in-frame clones and leaves some out. The sample has tens of thousands of clones; about 88% are singletons. The sequences come from CD4+ or CD8+ T cells sorted from blood, collected in a trial of the OX40 agonist ivuxolimab. These receptors originate from an adult with an advanced solid tumor such as melanoma, head and neck, liver or kidney cancer. Both conserved end residues are part of each CDR3. D genes are given only for firm matches.

CDR3aa: CASSYSNRPGQETQYF
CDR3nt: TGTGCCAGCAGTTACTCGAATCGCCCCGGGCAAGAGACCCAGTACTTC
v_gene: TRBV6-5
d_gene: .
j_gene: TRBJ2-5

CDR3aa: CASSLLAAPRETQYF
CDR3nt: TGTGCCAGCAGCCTCCTAGCGGCCCCCCGGGAGACCCAGTACTTC
v_gene: TRBV11-2
d_gene: TRBD2
j_gene: TRBJ2-5

CDR3aa: CASSQDAMGSEYF
CDR3nt: TGTGCCAGCAGCCAAGACGCGATGGGATCTGAGTATTTT
v_gene: TRBV4-2
d_gene: .
j_gene: TRBJ2-3

CDR3aa: CASSTGGGSYEQYF
CDR3nt: TGTGCCAGCAGTACAGGGGGTGGCTCCTACGAGCAGTACTTC
v_gene: TRBV6-5
d_gene: TRBD1
j_gene: TRBJ2-7

CDR3aa: CASGTSYSYEQYF
CDR3nt: TGTGCCAGCGGCACTAGCTACTCCTACGAGCAGTACTTC
v_gene: TRBV7-2
d_gene: .
j_gene: TRBJ2-7

CDR3aa: CSVGGSGSGDTQYF
CDR3nt: TGCAGCGTTGGGGGGAGCGGGAGTGGGGATACGCAGTATTTT
v_gene: TRBV29-1
d_gene: TRBD2
j_gene: TRBJ2-3

CDR3aa: CASSLGGSGDYGYTF
CDR3nt: TGTGCCAGCAGTTTAGGCGGGTCCGGGGACTATGGCTACACCTTC
v_gene: TRBV28
d_gene: .
j_gene: TRBJ1-2

CDR3aa: CASSDQGPGELFF
CDR3nt: TGTGCCAGCAGTGATCAGGGTCCCGGGGAGCTGTTTTTT
v_gene: TRBV6-4
d_gene: .
j_gene: TRBJ2-2

CDR3aa: CASSLLQSGNTIYF
CDR3nt: TGTGCCAGCAGCCTTCTTCAGTCCGGAAACACCATATATTTT
v_gene: TRBV5-6
d_gene: .
j_gene: TRBJ1-3

CDR3aa: CASSLGLAGELPDTQYF
CDR3nt: TGTGCCAGCAGCTTAGGTTTAGCGGGAGAACTTCCAGATACGCAGTATTTT
v_gene: TRBV7-8
d_gene: TRBD2
j_gene: TRBJ2-3

CDR3aa: CASSPSTDTQYF
CDR3nt: TGTGCCAGCTCACCGAGCACAGATACGCAGTATTTT
v_gene: TRBV18
d_gene: .
j_gene: TRBJ2-3

CDR3aa: CASRSTPLRGLNTEAFF
CDR3nt: TGTGCCAGCAGGTCTACCCCCCTGAGGGGTCTGAACACTGAAGCTTTCTTT
v_gene: TRBV28
d_gene: .
j_gene: TRBJ1-1

CDR3aa: CASSIGRFSTGELFF
CDR3nt: TGTGCCAGTAGTATTGGCAGATTTAGCACCGGGGAGCTGTTTTTT
v_gene: TRBV19
d_gene: .
j_gene: TRBJ2-2

CDR3aa: CASGTSGARGVAGELFF
CDR3nt: TGCGCCAGCGGGACTAGCGGGGCCCGGGGGGTAGCCGGGGAGCTGTTTTTT
v_gene: TRBV10-1
d_gene: TRBD2
j_gene: TRBJ2-2

CDR3aa: CASSRRTGEFF
CDR3nt: TGTGCCAGCAGCCGGCGGACAGGGGAGTTCTTC
v_gene: TRBV28
d_gene: TRBD1
j_gene: TRBJ2-1